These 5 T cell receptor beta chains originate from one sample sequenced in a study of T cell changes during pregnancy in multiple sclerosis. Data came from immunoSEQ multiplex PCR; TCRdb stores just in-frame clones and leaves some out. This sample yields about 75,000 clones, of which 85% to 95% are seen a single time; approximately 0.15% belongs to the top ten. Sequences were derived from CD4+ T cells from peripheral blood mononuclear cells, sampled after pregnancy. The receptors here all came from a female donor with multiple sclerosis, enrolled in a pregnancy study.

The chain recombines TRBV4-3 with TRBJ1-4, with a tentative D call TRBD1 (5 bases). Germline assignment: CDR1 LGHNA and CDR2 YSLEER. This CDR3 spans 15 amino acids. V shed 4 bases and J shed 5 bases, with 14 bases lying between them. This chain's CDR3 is CASSPDTYPNEKLFF. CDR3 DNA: TGCGCCAGCAGCCCGGACACCTATCCGAATGAAAAACTGTTTTTT.

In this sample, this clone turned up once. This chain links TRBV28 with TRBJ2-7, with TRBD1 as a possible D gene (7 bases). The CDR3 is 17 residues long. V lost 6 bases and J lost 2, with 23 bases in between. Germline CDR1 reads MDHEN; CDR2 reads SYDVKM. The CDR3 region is CASSPTPPRGRPYEQYF. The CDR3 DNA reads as TGTGCCAGCAGCCCCACCCCTCCCAGGGGGAGGCCCTACGAGCAGTACTTC.

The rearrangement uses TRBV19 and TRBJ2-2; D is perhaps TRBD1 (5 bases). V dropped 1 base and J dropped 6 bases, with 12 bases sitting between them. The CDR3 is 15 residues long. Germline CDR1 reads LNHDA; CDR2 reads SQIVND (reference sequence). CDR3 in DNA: TGTGCCAGTAGTATAGCCAGCAGGGTACCCGGGGAGCTGTTTTTT. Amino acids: CASSIASRVPGELFF.

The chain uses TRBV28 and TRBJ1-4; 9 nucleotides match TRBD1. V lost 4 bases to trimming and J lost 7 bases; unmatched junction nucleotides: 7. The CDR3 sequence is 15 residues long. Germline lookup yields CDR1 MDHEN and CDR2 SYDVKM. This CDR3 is CASSSPTGGGEKLFF. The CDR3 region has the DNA TGTGCCAGCAGTTCTCCGACAGGGGGGGGTGAAAAACTGTTTTTT.

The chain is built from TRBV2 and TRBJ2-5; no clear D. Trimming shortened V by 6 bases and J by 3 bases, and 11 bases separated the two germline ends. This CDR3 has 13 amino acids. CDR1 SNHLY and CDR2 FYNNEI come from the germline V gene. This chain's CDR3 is CASSPEREETQYF. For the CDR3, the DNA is TGTGCCAGCAGCCCGGAGAGAGAAGAGACCCAGTACTTC.